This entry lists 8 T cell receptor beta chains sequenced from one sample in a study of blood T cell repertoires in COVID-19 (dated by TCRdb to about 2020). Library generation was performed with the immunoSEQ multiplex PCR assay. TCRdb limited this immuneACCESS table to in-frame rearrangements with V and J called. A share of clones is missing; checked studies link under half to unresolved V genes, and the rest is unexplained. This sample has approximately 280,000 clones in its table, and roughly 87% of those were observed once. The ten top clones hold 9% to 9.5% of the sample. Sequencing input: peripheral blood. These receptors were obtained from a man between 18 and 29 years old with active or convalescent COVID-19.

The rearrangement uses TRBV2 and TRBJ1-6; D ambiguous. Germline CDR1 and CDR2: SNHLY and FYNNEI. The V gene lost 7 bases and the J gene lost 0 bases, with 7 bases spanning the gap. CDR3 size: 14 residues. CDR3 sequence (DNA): TGTGCCAGCACTTTGAGCTCCTATAATTCACCCCTCCACTTT. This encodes CASTLSSYNSPLHF.

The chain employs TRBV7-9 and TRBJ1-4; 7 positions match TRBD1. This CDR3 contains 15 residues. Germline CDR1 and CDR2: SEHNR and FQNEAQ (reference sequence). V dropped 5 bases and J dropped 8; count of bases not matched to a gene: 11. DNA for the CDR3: TGTGCCAGCAGCCTCCTGACAGGGAAGGACGAAAAACTGTTTTTT. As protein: CASSLLTGKDEKLFF.

CDR3 loop: CASSLFRGLDFSPLHF. In DNA, the CDR3 is TGTGCCAGCAGCTTATTCAGGGGGCTGGACTTTTCACCCCTCCACTTT. This chain joins TRBV11-2 and TRBJ1-6; 8 nucleotides align to TRBD1. Germline assignment: CDR1 SGHAT and CDR2 FQNNGV. After removal of 2 bases from V and 9 bases from J, the junction contained 9 bases not matched to a gene. The CDR3 runs to 16 residues.

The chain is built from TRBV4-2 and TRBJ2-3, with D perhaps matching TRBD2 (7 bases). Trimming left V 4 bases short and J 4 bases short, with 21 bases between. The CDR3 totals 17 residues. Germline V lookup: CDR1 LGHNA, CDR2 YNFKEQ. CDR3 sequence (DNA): TGTGCCAGCAGCCGAACGGGATGGGGGGGCCGCGCAGATACGCAGTATTTT. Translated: CASSRTGWGGRADTQYF.

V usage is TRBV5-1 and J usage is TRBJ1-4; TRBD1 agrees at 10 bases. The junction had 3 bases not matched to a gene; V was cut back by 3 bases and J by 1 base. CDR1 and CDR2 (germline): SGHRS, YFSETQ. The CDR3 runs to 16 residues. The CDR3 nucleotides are TGCGCCAGCAGCTGGGACAGGGGTTTAACTAATGAAAAACTGTTTTTT. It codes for CASSWDRGLTNEKLFF.

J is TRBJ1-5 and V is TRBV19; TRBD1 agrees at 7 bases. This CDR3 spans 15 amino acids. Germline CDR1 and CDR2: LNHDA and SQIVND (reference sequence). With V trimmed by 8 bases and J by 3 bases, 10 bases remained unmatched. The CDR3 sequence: CASRGTAYSNQPQHF. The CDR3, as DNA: TGTGCCAGTCGAGGGACAGCTTACTCCAATCAGCCCCAGCATTTT.

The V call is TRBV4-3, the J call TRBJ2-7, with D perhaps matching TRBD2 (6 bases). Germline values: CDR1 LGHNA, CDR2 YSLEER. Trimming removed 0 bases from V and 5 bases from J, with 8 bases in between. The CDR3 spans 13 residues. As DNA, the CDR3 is TGCGCCAGCAGCCAAGATGGGGGGAACGAGCAGTACTTC. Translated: CASSQDGGNEQYF.

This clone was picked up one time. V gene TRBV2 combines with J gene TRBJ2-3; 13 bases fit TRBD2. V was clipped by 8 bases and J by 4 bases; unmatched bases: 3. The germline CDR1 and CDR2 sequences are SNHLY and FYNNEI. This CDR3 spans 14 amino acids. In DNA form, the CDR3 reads TGTGCCAGCGTGACTAGCGGGGGGCCAGATACGCAGTATTTT. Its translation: CASVTSGGPDTQYF.